This T cell receptor beta chain was obtained from a study of breast tumors, draining lymph nodes, adjacent tissues. Axillary draining lymph nodes of breast cancer patients supplied the node samples. Trimming removed 4 bases from V and 7 bases from J, with 8 bases in between. CDR3 size: 13 residues. Per the germline V gene, CDR1 is MNHNY and CDR2 is SVGAGI (reference sequence). MiXCR was run by TCRdb on the multiplex PCR reads, yielding one entry per CDR3 protein. The sample yields some 130,000 distinct CDR3 sequences, approximately 20% seen once. This clonotype was picked up many times. The sequence was collected from a female donor with breast cancer. Some clones in this sample may be carry-over from other donors' samples. The V call is TRBV6-6, the J call TRBJ1-6, with D unclear. The sample comprised axillary lymph node tissue. The CDR3 protein is CASSWNTNSPLHF. CDR3 coding DNA: TGTGCCAGCAGTTGGAACACCAATTCACCCCTCCACTTT.